This TCR beta chain comes out of a study of cytomegalovirus exposure and HLA in healthy donors. The overall study: Falling in the Caucasian-associated ancestry cluster were 80% to 90% of about 400 genotyped donors. Study-wide points: About 90% or about 30% of the time was how often most TCR beta V segments were productive, according to an earlier analysis.

Only one count was recorded for this clone. The antigen is undetermined. Among the donors, all were healthy bone marrow donors. The V gene end was trimmed by 6 bases and the J gene end by 5 bases; junction bases not matched to a gene: 8. The germline V gene has CDR1 MDHEN and CDR2 SYDVKM. The CDR3 has 15 residues. Both 60 Vbeta primers and 13 Jbeta primers went into the PCR. The table came from immunoSEQ multiplex PCR; TCRdb's copy has only in-frame clones and leaves some out. The sample shows around 170,000 clones, 65% to 80% of them seen only once. The J gene is TRBJ1-1, the V gene TRBV28; 11 bases agree with TRBD1. The sequence was collected from a woman in her forties or fifties in good health and CMV-seropositive. The sequenced sample consisted of PBMCs. The CDR3 nucleotides read TGTGCCAGCAGGGTAGGACAGGGGGCAATGACTGAAGCTTTCTTT. This gives the protein CASRVGQGAMTEAFF. Together with reference TRBV28 and TRBJ1-1, the CDR3 gives the full variable domain: DVKVTQSSRYLVKRTGEKVFLECVQDMDHENMFWYRQDPGLGLRLIYFSYDVKMKEKGDIPEGYSVSREKKERFSLILESASTNQTSMYLCASRVGQGAMTEAFFGQGTRLTVV.